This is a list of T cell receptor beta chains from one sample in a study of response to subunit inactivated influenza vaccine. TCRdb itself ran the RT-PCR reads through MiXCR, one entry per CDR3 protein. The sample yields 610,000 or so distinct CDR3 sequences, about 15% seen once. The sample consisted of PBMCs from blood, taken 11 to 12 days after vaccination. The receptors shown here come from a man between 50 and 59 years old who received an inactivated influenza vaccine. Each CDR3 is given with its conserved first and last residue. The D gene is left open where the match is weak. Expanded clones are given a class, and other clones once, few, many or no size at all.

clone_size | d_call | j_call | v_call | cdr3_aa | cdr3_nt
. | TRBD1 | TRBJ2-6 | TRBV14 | CASSPKGRDRASGANVLTF | TGTGCCAGCAGCCCTAAGGGCCGGGACAGGGCCTCTGGGGCCAACGTCCTGACTTTC
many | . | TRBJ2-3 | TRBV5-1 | CASSLVGVSDTQYF | TGCGCCAGCAGCTTGGTTGGGGTCTCAGATACGCAGTATTTT
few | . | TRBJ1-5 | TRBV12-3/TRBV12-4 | CASTRSRQPQHF | TGTGCCAGCACCCGTTCGCGACAGCCCCAGCATTTT
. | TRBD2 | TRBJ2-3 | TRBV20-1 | CSGVRGTTDTQYF | TGCAGTGGGGTGCGGGGGACCACAGATACGCAGTATTTT
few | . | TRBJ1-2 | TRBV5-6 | CASSLRVWGPNYGYTF | TGTGCCAGCAGCTTGAGGGTGTGGGGACCCAACTATGGCTACACCTTC
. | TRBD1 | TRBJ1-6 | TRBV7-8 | CASSLTWTGAWGPLHF | TGTGCCAGCAGCCTCACTTGGACAGGGGCTTGGGGTCCCCTCCACTTT
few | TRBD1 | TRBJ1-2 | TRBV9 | CASSVAPGTGYGYTF | TGTGCCAGCAGCGTAGCTCCCGGGACAGGCTATGGCTACACCTTC
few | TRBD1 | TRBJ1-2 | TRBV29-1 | CSVVQGASGYTF | TGCAGCGTTGTGCAGGGGGCGAGTGGCTACACCTTC
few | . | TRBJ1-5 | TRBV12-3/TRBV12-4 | CASSEGGPYGWPQHF | TGTGCCAGCAGTGAAGGGGGGCCCTATGGCTGGCCCCAGCATTTT
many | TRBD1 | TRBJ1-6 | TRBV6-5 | CASSNGQGGNSPLHF | TGTGCCAGCAGTAACGGTCAGGGGGGTAATTCACCCCTCCACTTT
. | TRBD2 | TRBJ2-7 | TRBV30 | CAWTPPGLVSAYEQYF | TGTGCCTGGACTCCTCCGGGACTAGTAAGCGCCTACGAGCAGTACTTC
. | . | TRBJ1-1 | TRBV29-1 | CSVDLLGANTEAFF | TGCAGCGTTGACTTGCTCGGGGCCAACACTGAAGCTTTCTTT
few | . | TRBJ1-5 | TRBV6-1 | CASSPRSGGTIQPQHF | TGTGCCAGCAGTCCGAGATCCGGAGGCACGATTCAGCCCCAGCATTTT
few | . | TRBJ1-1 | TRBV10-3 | CAISKANTEAFF | TGTGCCATCAGTAAAGCGAACACTGAAGCTTTCTTT
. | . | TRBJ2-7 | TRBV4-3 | CASSQNTGAFGEQYF | TGCGCCAGCAGCCAAAACACTGGGGCCTTTGGGGAGCAGTACTTC
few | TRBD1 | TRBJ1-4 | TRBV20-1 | CSARGQEENEKLFF | TGCAGTGCACGAGGACAGGAAGAGAATGAAAAACTGTTTTTT
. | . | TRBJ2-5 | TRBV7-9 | CASNHKGGQETQYF | TGTGCCAGCAACCATAAGGGGGGCCAAGAGACCCAGTACTTC
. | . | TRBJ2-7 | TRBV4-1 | CASSQGDTHYEQYF | TGCGCCAGCAGCCAAGGGGACACCCACTACGAGCAGTACTTC
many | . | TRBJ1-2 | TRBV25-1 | CASSGALYGYTF | TGTGCCAGCAGTGGCGCCCTCTATGGCTACACCTTC
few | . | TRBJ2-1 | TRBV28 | CASSPGHQGHNEQFF | TGTGCCAGCAGTCCCGGACACCAAGGCCACAATGAGCAGTTCTTC
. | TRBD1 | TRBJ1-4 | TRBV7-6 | CASSLATGVNEKLFF | TGTGCCAGCAGCTTAGCGACAGGGGTTAATGAAAAACTGTTTTTT
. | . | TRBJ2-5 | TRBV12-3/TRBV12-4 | CASSRPESIQETQYF | TGTGCCAGCAGCCGACCTGAGAGCATCCAAGAGACCCAGTACTTC
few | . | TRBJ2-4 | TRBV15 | CATSTRPREKNIQYF | TGTGCCACCAGCACCCGTCCTCGGGAAAAAAACATTCAGTACTTC
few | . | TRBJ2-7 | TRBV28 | CASMGPTTYEQYF | TGTGCCAGCATGGGTCCCACCACCTACGAGCAGTACTTC
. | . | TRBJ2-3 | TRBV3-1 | CASSQEPGSHTDTQYF | TGTGCCAGCAGCCAAGAACCTGGCAGCCACACAGATACGCAGTATTTT
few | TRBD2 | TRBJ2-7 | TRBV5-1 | CASTSGGYEQYF | TGCGCCAGCACCTCGGGGGGCTACGAGCAGTACTTC
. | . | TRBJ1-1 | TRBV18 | CASSAQSMNTEAFF | TGTGCCAGCTCAGCACAGTCCATGAACACTGAAGCTTTCTTT
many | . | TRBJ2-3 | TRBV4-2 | CASSQGGSHTRTDTQYF | TGTGCCAGCAGCCAAGGGGGCAGCCATACCCGCACAGATACGCAGTATTTT
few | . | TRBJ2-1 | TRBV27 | CASSLEGDNEQFF | TGTGCCAGCAGTTTGGAGGGGGATAATGAGCAGTTCTTC
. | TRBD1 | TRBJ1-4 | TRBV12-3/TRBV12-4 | CASSMRGRAELFF | TGTGCCAGCAGTATGAGGGGGCGAGCCGAACTGTTTTTT
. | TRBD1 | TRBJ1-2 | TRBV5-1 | CASSSGTGENYGYTF | TGCGCCAGCAGCTCAGGGACAGGCGAAAACTATGGCTACACCTTC
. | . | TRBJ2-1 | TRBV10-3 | CAIRTVVGEDGEQFF | TGTGCCATCAGGACGGTGGTGGGAGAGGACGGTGAGCAGTTCTTC
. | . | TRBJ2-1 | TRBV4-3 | CASSQVWNLDYYNEQFF | TGCGCCAGCAGCCAAGTTTGGAACCTGGACTATTACAATGAGCAGTTCTTC
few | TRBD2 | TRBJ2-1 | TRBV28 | CASSPGTSGTEPYNEQFF | TGTGCCAGCAGTCCCGGGACTAGCGGGACTGAGCCCTACAATGAGCAGTTCTTC
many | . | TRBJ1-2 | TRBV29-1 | CSVDSSGQNYGYTF | .
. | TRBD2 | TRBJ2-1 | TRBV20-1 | CRPTSGGFEDEQFF | TGCAGGCCGACTAGCGGGGGCTTTGAGGATGAGCAGTTCTTC
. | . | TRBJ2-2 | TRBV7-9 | CASSLVGANTVELFF | TGTGCCAGCAGCTTAGTCGGGGCAAACACCGTGGAGCTGTTTTTT
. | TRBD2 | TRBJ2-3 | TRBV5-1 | CASSTSGSTDTQYF | TGCGCCAGCAGCACTAGCGGAAGCACAGATACGCAGTATTTT